Presented here are 4 T cell receptor beta chains from one specimen sequenced in a study of T cell repertoires in cytomegalovirus infection. Their target antigens are unknown. TCRdb re-analysed the reads in MiXCR, keeping a single row per CDR3 protein. The sample carries over 100,000 distinct CDR3 sequences, around 10% recorded once. The sample consisted of PBMCs, sequenced either directly or after in vitro stimulation (not recorded which). The origin of the receptors is a human donor in good health (CMV status not recorded). Some clones in this sample may be carry-over from other donors' samples.

This chain links TRBV6-6 with TRBJ2-7, with a tentative D call TRBD1 (6 bases). The CDR3 sequence is 12 residues long. Trimming took off 10 bases at V and 2 bases at J, with 12 bases between the two ends. Germline CDR1 is MNHNY and CDR2 is SVGAGI (reference sequence). CDR3 DNA sequence: TGTGCCACAGCAGGGACAACCTACGAGCAGTACGTC. Protein: CATAGTTYEQYV.

This clonotype was seen ten or more times. The CDR3 sequence: CASSLGGPYTDTQYF. The CDR3 region has the DNA TGTGCCAGCAGCTTAGGTGGGCCCTACACAGATACGCAGTATTTT. J is TRBJ2-3 and V is TRBV7-2; D call uncertain. V gave up 1 base and J gave up 2 bases, with 10 bases separating them. The CDR3 has 15 amino acids. Germline values: CDR1 SGHTA, CDR2 FQGNSA.

In this sample, this clonotype turned up many times. The CDR3 is CASRYRGGNQPQHF. The CDR3 bases are TGTGCCAGCAGATACAGGGGAGGCAATCAGCCCCAGCATTTT. The chain uses TRBV5-4 and TRBJ1-5, with 7 bases that match TRBD1. The junction had 4 bases not matched to a gene; V was cut back by 5 bases and J by 2 bases. Germline values: CDR1 SGHNT, CDR2 YYREEE (reference sequence). CDR3 length: 14 residues.

Ten or more counts support this clonotype. The chain uses TRBV27 and TRBJ1-5, with D maybe TRBD1 (6 bases). Germline V lookup: CDR1 MNHEY, CDR2 SMNVEV (reference sequence). V lost 5 bases and J 5 bases, leaving 7 bases between the germline ends. This CDR3 is 12 amino acids long. The CDR3 DNA reads as TGTGCCAGCAGTACAGGGTATCAGCCCCAGCATTTT. It encodes CASSTGYQPQHF.